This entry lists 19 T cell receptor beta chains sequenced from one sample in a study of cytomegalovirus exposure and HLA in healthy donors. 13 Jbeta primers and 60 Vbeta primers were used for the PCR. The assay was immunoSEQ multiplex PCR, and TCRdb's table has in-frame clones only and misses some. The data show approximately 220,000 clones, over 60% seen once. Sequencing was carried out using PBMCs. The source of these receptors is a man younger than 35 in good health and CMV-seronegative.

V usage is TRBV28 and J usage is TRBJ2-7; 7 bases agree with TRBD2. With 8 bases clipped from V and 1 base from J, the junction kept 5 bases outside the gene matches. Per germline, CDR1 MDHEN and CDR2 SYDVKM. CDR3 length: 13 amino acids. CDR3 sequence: CASSGGSSYEQYF. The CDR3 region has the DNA TGTGCCAGCTCCGGCGGGAGTTCCTACGAGCAGTACTTC.

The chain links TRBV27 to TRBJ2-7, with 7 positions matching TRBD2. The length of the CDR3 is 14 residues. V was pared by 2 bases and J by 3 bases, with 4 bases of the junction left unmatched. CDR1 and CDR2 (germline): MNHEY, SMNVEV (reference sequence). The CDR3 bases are TGTGCCAGCAGTTTACTCGGGAGGAGCTACGAGCAGTACTTC. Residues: CASSLLGRSYEQYF.

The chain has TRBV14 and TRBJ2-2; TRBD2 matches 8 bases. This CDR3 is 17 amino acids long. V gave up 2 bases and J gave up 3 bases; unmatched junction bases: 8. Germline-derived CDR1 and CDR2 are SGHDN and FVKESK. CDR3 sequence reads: CASSQRWTSSYTGELFF. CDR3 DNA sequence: TGTGCCAGCAGCCAAAGATGGACTAGCAGTTACACCGGGGAGCTGTTTTTT.

The CDR3: CASSVGQGINQPQHF. The CDR3 coding sequence is TGTGCCAGCAGTGTCGGACAGGGAATAAATCAGCCCCAGCATTTT. The chain joins TRBV27 to TRBJ1-5; 8 bases align to TRBD1. The CDR3 length is 15 residues. After removal of 5 bases from V and 4 bases from J, the junction contained 7 bases not matched to a gene. Germline CDR1 reads MNHEY; CDR2 reads SMNVEV (reference sequence).

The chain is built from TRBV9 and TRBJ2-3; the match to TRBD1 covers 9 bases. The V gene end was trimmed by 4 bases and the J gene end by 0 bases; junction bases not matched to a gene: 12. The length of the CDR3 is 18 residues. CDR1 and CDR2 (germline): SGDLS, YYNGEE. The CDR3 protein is CASSPGQGNFLSTDTQYF. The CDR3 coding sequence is TGTGCCAGCAGCCCCGGACAGGGGAATTTTCTAAGCACAGATACGCAGTATTTT.

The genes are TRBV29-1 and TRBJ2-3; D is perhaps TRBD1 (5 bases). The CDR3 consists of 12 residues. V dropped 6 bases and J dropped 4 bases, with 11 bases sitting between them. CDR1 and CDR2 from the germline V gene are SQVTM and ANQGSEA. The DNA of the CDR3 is TGCAGCGTCGTCCCCAGGGCAGATACGCAGTATTTT. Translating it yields CSVVPRADTQYF.

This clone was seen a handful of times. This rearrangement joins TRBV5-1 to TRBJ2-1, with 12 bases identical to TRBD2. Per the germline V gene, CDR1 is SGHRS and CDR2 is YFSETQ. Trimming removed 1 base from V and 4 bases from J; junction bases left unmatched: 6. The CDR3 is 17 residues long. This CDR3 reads CASSLTATSGRYNEQFF. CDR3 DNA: TGCGCCAGCAGCTTGACCGCTACTAGCGGGAGGTACAATGAGCAGTTCTTC.

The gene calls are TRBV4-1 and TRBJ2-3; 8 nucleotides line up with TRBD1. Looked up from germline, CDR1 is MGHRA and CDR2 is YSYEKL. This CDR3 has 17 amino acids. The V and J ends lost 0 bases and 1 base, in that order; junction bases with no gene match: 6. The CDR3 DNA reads TGCGCCAGCAGCCAAGATCGGGGCAGGGGGCGCACAGATACGCAGTATTTT. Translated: CASSQDRGRGRTDTQYF.

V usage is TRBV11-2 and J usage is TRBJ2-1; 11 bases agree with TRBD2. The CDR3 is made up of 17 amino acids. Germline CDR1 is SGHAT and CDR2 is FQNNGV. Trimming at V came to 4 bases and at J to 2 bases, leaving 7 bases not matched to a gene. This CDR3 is CASSSTSGSVPYNEQFF. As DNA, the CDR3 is TGTGCCAGCAGCTCAACTAGCGGGAGTGTACCCTACAATGAGCAGTTCTTC. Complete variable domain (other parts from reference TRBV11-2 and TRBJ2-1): EAGVAQSPRYKIIEKRQSVAFWCNPISGHATLYWYQQILGQGPKLLIQFQNNGVVDDSQLPKDRFSAERLKGVDSTLKIQPAKLEDSAVYLCASSSTSGSVPYNEQFFGPGTRLTVL.

The CDR3 here is CAWSYKGLSNQPQHF. The CDR3 DNA sequence: TGTGCCTGGAGTTATAAGGGACTGAGCAATCAGCCCCAGCATTTT. V and J are TRBV30 and TRBJ1-5; D perhaps matches TRBD1 (5 bases). The germline V gene has CDR1 GTSNPN and CDR2 SVGIG (reference sequence). V dropped 2 bases and J dropped 1 base, with 12 bases sitting between them. This CDR3 is 15 amino acids long. The entire variable domain, with the rest obtained from reference TRBV30 and TRBJ1-5, is as follows: SQTIHQWPATLVQPVGSPLSLECTVEGTSNPNLYWYRQAAGRGLQLLFYSVGIGQISSEVPQNLSASRPQDRQFILSSKKLLLSDSGFYLCAWSYKGLSNQPQHFGDGTRLSIL.

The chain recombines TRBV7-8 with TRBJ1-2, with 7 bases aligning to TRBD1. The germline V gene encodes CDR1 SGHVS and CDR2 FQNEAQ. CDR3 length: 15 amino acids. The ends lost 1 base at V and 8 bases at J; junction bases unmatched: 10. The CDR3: CASSLGVGDSSGYTF. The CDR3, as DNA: TGTGCCAGCAGCTTAGGAGTAGGGGACAGCTCCGGCTACACCTTC.

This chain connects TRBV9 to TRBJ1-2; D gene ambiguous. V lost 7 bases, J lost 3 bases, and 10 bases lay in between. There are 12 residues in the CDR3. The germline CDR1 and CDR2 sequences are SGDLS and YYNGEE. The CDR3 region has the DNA TGTGCCAGCTCCAGCGCGTACTATGGCTACACCTTC. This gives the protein CASSSAYYGYTF. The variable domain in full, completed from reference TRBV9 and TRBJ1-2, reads DSGVTQTPKHLITATGQRVTLRCSPRSGDLSVYWYQQSLDQGLQFLIQYYNGEERAKGNILERFSAQQFPDLHSELNLSSLELGDSALYFCASSSAYYGYTFGSGTRLTVV.

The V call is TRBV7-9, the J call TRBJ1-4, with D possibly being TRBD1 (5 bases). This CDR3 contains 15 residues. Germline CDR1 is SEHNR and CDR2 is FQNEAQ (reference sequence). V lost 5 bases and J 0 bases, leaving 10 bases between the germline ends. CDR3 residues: CASSPFRATNEKLFF. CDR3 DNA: TGTGCCAGCAGCCCCTTCAGGGCAACTAATGAAAAACTGTTTTTT.

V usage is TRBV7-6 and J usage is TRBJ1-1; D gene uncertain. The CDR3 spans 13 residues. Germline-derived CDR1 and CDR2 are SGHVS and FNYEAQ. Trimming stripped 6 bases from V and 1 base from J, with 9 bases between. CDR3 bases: TGTGCCAGCAGTCAATACAGGAACACTGAAGCTTTCTTT. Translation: CASSQYRNTEAFF. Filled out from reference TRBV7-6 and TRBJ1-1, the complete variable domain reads GAGVSQSPRYKVTKRGQDVALRCDPISGHVSLYWYRQALGQGPEFLTYFNYEAQQDKSGLPNDRFSAERPEGSISTLTIQRTEQRDSAMYRCASSQYRNTEAFFGQGTRLTVV.

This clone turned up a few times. Here the CDR3 reads CATQREGLMGETQYF. In DNA, the CDR3 is TGCGCAACGCAGCGGGAGGGCCTCATGGGGGAGACCCAGTACTTC. This sequence joins TRBV5-1 and TRBJ2-5, with 10 bases fitting TRBD2. The CDR3 loop spans 15 amino acids. CDR1 and CDR2 from the germline V gene are SGHRS and YFSETQ. Filled out from reference TRBV5-1 and TRBJ2-5, the complete variable domain reads KAGVTQTPRYLIKTRGQQVTLSCSPISGHRSVSWYQQTPGQGLQFLFEYFSETQRNKGNFPGRFSGRQFSNSRSEMNVSTLELGDSALYLCATQREGLMGETQYFGPGTRLLVL.

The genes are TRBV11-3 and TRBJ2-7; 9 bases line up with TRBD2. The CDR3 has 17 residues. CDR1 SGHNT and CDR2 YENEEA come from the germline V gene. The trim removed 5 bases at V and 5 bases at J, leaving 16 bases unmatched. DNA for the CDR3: TGTGCCAGCAGCCCCCCACTGCGGCGGGAGGGAACCGACGAGCAGTACTTC. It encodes CASSPPLRREGTDEQYF.

Here the CDR3 reads CASSILDYSSTDTQYF. As DNA, the CDR3 is TGTGCCAGTAGTATCCTGGACTATTCTAGCACAGATACGCAGTATTTT. The chain links TRBV19 to TRBJ2-3, with D perhaps matching TRBD2 (6 bases). CDR1 is LNHDA, CDR2 SQIVND, per germline (reference sequence). V was shortened by 3 bases and J by 0 bases, with 13 bases between the two germline ends. The CDR3 loop spans 16 amino acids.

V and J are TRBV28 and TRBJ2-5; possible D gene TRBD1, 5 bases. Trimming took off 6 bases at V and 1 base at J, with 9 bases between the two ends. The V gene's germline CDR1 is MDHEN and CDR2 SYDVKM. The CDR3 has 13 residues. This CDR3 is CASSYRRQETQYF. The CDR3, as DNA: TGTGCCAGCAGCTACAGGCGCCAAGAGACCCAGTACTTC.

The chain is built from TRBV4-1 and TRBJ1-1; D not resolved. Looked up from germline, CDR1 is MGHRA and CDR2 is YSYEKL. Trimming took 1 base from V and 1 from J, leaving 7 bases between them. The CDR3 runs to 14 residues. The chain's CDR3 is CASSQVGTNTEAFF. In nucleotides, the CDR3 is TGCGCCAGCAGCCAAGTGGGCACGAACACTGAAGCTTTCTTT.